Below, 18 T cell receptor beta chains from the same sample are listed, as sequenced in a study of T cell responses to AZD1222 COVID-19 vaccine. Only in-frame clones appear in the TCRdb table, and some are missing; sequencing was by immunoSEQ multiplex PCR. The sample yields 100,000 to 150,000 clones, approximately 92% seen once. The sample was peripheral blood, taken on day 0 of AZD1222 vaccination. These receptors originate from an adult in good health.

This chain links TRBV4-1 with TRBJ2-3, with D uncertain. The V and J ends lost 3 bases and 1 base respectively, with 5 bases between them. This CDR3 is built from 13 residues. The germline CDR1 and CDR2 sequences are MGHRA and YSYEKL. The CDR3, as DNA: TGCGCCAGCAGCCATCCCCGCACAGATACGCAGTATTTT. It translates to CASSHPRTDTQYF.

The rearrangement joins TRBV2 to TRBJ1-1; D is perhaps TRBD1 (5 bases). Germline V gene lookup returns CDR1 SNHLY and CDR2 FYNNEI. The CDR3 covers 13 residues. V was clipped by 6 bases and J by 6 bases, with 14 bases between them. The CDR3 loop is CASSLSGFAEAFF. The CDR3 DNA reads TGTGCCAGCAGCCTCTCAGGGTTTGCTGAAGCTTTCTTT.

This rearrangement joins TRBV5-1 to TRBJ2-5; 8 bases match TRBD1. The CDR3 covers 15 residues. J gave up 2 bases and V 1 base, and 4 bases lay outside the gene matches. CDR1 SGHRS and CDR2 YFSETQ come from the germline V gene. The DNA for the CDR3 is TGCGCCAGCAGCTTGAGGGACAGGATTCAAGAGACCCAGTACTTC. Translating gives CASSLRDRIQETQYF.

The genes are TRBV2 and TRBJ1-3; D uncertain. Trimming pared 8 bases from V and 0 bases from J, leaving 8 bases between. The CDR3 consists of 13 residues. Germline assignment: CDR1 SNHLY and CDR2 FYNNEI. The CDR3 protein is CASSTNSGNTIYF. In DNA, the CDR3 is TGTGCCAGCTCTACCAACTCTGGAAACACCATATATTTT. Full variable domain (missing parts from reference TRBV2 and TRBJ1-3): EPEVTQTPSHQVTQMGQEVILRCVPISNHLYFYWYRQILGQKVEFLVSFYNNEISEKSEIFDDQFSVERPDGSNFTLKIRSTKLEDSAMYFCASSTNSGNTIYFGEGSWLTVV.

The rearrangement joins TRBV4-1 to TRBJ2-7, with D possibly matching TRBD2 (6 bases). This CDR3 has 19 amino acids. Germline V gives CDR1 MGHRA, CDR2 YSYEKL. V lost 1 base and J lost 4, with 26 bases in between. CDR3 region: CASSQAKVAGRTLAYEQYF. CDR3 DNA: TGCGCCAGCAGCCAAGCTAAAGTTGCTGGGAGGACTTTGGCATACGAGCAGTACTTC.

The chain has TRBV9 and TRBJ1-1; no firm D call. Trimming left V 4 bases short and J 5 bases short, with 15 bases between. Germline-derived CDR1 and CDR2 are SGDLS and YYNGEE. CDR3 size: 14 residues. DNA for the CDR3: TGTGCCAGCAGCATCCGGGAGATAGGGACTGAAGCTTTCTTT. Its protein is CASSIREIGTEAFF.

CDR3 in DNA: TGTGCCAGCAGTGAAATTACGGGTGACCAGCCCCAGCATTTT. This sequence encodes CASSEITGDQPQHF. V usage is TRBV6-1 and J usage is TRBJ1-5; D remains unclear. CDR1 is MNHNS, CDR2 SASEGT, per germline. The germline V and J ends were trimmed by 2 bases and 7 bases, with 12 bases remaining between them. The CDR3 loop spans 14 amino acids.

V is TRBV5-1 and J is TRBJ1-1; D perhaps matches TRBD1 (5 bases). CDR1 is SGHRS, CDR2 YFSETQ, per germline. V lost 0 bases and J 3 bases, leaving 18 bases between the germline ends. CDR3 length: 17 residues. The CDR3 bases are TGCGCCAGCAGCTTGGCCTCAGGGACGCCTGGGGACACTGAAGCTTTCTTT. The encoded protein is CASSLASGTPGDTEAFF.

This chain connects TRBV30 to TRBJ1-2; D is perhaps TRBD1 (5 bases). The V end lost 2 bases, the J end lost 2 bases, and 12 bases lay between the germline ends. This CDR3 contains 14 residues. Germline V gene lookup returns CDR1 GTSNPN and CDR2 SVGIG (reference sequence). The CDR3 nucleotides are TGTGCCTGGAGTCCTAGGGGTCGCAACTATGGCTACACCTTC. Its protein product is CAWSPRGRNYGYTF.

This chain joins TRBV13 and TRBJ2-7; 8 bases match TRBD1. The CDR3 runs 14 residues. V trimming: 5 bases; J trimming: 6 bases; junction bases outside the gene matches: 9. CDR1 is PRHDT and CDR2 is FYEKMQ in the germline V gene (reference sequence). The chain's CDR3 is CASSLDRGRTEQYF. Written as DNA, the CDR3 is TGTGCCAGCAGCCTAGACAGGGGTAGGACCGAGCAGTACTTC.

This chain connects TRBV9 to TRBJ2-1; 11 bases fit TRBD2. Germline CDR1 reads SGDLS; CDR2 reads YYNGEE. The CDR3 runs 16 residues. V lost 0 bases to trimming and J lost 8 bases; unmatched junction nucleotides: 7. The CDR3 is CASSVDYSGRGYEQFF. Here the CDR3 DNA reads TGTGCCAGCAGCGTAGATTATAGCGGGAGGGGGTATGAGCAGTTCTTC.

The CDR3 coding sequence is TGTGCCAGCAGCCAGGTCATAACTAATGAAAAACTGTTTTTT. This codes for CASSQVITNEKLFF. The J gene is TRBJ1-4, the V gene TRBV11-2, with no clear D. The CDR3 contains 14 residues. CDR1 is SGHAT and CDR2 is FQNNGV in the germline V gene. V shed 5 bases and J shed 1 base, with 8 bases lying between them.

V gene TRBV20-1 combines with J gene TRBJ2-1; no clear D. From germline, CDR1 is DFQATT and CDR2 SNEGSKA (reference sequence). This CDR3 comprises 11 residues. Trimming removed 4 bases at V and 4 bases at J, with 5 bases between. DNA of the CDR3: TGCAGTGCTATTGCTTACAATGAGCAGTTCTTC. It codes for CSAIAYNEQFF.

The chain joins TRBV9 to TRBJ1-3; D call uncertain. This CDR3 spans 16 amino acids. Germline V lookup: CDR1 SGDLS, CDR2 YYNGEE. Trimming removed 4 bases from V and 0 bases from J, with 14 bases in between. The CDR3 sequence is CASSSGRARSGNTIYF. The DNA for the CDR3 is TGTGCCAGCAGCTCTGGGAGGGCCCGCTCTGGAAACACCATATATTTT.

V is TRBV7-9 and J is TRBJ2-7, with D possibly TRBD1 on 6 matching bases. Germline CDR1 is SEHNR and CDR2 is FQNEAQ (reference sequence). The CDR3 length is 16 residues. Between the trimmed V and J ends, which lost 1 base and 6 bases, there was a span of 19 bases. The CDR3 is CASSLGNGLMGAEQYF. CDR3 DNA sequence: TGTGCCAGCAGCTTAGGAAATGGATTGATGGGGGCCGAGCAGTACTTC.

The V gene is TRBV25-1, the J gene TRBJ1-5, with D unclear. The V gene's germline CDR1 is MGHDK and CDR2 SYGVNS. This CDR3 has 14 residues. Trimming left V 4 bases short and J 1 base short, with 8 bases between. CDR3 amino acids: CASSVLVSNQPQHF. Written as DNA, the CDR3 is TGTGCCAGCAGTGTATTAGTCAGCAATCAGCCCCAGCATTTT.

This chain connects TRBV6-5 to TRBJ1-3; D gene ambiguous. CDR3 size: 16 residues. Germline V gene lookup returns CDR1 MNHEY and CDR2 SVGAGI. The V end lost 0 bases, the J end lost 1 base, and 10 bases lay between the germline ends. The chain's CDR3 is CASSYSLLWSGNTIYF. CDR3 nucleotide sequence: TGTGCCAGCAGTTACTCCCTCTTATGGTCTGGAAACACCATATATTTT.

This chain uses TRBV18 with TRBJ1-5, with D perhaps matching TRBD1 (6 bases). V lost 2 bases to trimming and J lost 7 bases, with 18 bases between them. The CDR3 spans 16 residues. Germline V gives CDR1 KGHSH, CDR2 LQKENI. CDR3 amino acids: CASSPTDRILKQPQHF. CDR3 coding DNA: TGTGCCAGCTCACCAACTGACAGGATATTAAAACAGCCCCAGCATTTT.